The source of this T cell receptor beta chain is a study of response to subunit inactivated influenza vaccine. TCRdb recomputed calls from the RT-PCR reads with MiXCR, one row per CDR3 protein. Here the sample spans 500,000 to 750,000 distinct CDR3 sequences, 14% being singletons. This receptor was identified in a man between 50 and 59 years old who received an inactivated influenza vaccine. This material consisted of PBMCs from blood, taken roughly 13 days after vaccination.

CDR3 coding DNA: TGTGCCAGCAGCAACCCAGACGGGAGTTTTATCGGGGAGCTGTTTTTT. Protein product: CASSNPDGSFIGELFF. The rearrangement links TRBV7-9 to TRBJ2-2; possible D gene TRBD2, 6 bases. The germline V gene has CDR1 SEHNR and CDR2 FQNEAQ (reference sequence). The CDR3 is made up of 16 amino acids. V lost 5 bases to trimming and J lost 7 bases, with 20 bases between them.